A selection of T cell receptor beta chains follows, all from one sample in a study of T cell responses to AZD1222 COVID-19 vaccine. The repertoire was sequenced with immunoSEQ multiplex PCR; TCRdb's copy has only in-frame clones and lacks some. This table holds about 150,000 clones, 80% to 95% found once. Specimen: peripheral blood, collected 28 days after the second AZD1222 dose. These receptors all stem from an adult who received the AZD1222 COVID-19 vaccine. Both conserved end residues are part of each CDR3.

J gene: TRBJ1-2
V gene: TRBV24-1
CDR3 protein: CATSAGTGYGYTF

J gene: TRBJ2-1
V gene: TRBV20-1
CDR3 protein: CSASDGSSYNEQFF

J gene: TRBJ1-5
V gene: TRBV4-1
CDR3 protein: CASSRYSNQPQHF

J gene: TRBJ1-5
V gene: TRBV28
CDR3 protein: CASSLFGSNQPQHF

J gene: TRBJ2-3
V gene: TRBV29-1
CDR3 protein: CSVEAASVVTQYF

J gene: TRBJ1-2
V gene: TRBV5-1
CDR3 protein: CASSWPGEGGYTF

J gene: TRBJ2-7
V gene: TRBV6-6
CDR3 protein: CASSQSMGYEQYF

J gene: TRBJ1-1
V gene: TRBV19
CDR3 protein: CASSILIGTGGTEAFF

J gene: TRBJ2-5
V gene: TRBV19
CDR3 protein: CASSQGGETQYF

J gene: TRBJ1-2
V gene: TRBV28
CDR3 protein: CASSLSQGALNYGYTF

J gene: TRBJ1-1
V gene: TRBV18
CDR3 protein: CASSPDFSEAFF

J gene: TRBJ1-4
V gene: TRBV28
CDR3 protein: CASSLIRANEKLFF

J gene: TRBJ2-1
V gene: TRBV5-6
CDR3 protein: CASSLDRTNEQFF

J gene: TRBJ1-2
V gene: TRBV6-2/TRBV6-3
CDR3 protein: CASSYSLTGGSGYTF

J gene: TRBJ1-2
V gene: TRBV5-1
CDR3 protein: CASSLDGRSNYGYTF

J gene: TRBJ1-2
V gene: TRBV5-8
CDR3 protein: CASSLGPIYGYTF